A selection of T cell receptor beta chains follows, all from one sample in a study of T cell repertoires and Cas9 in healthy adults. Some clones are missing from TCRdb's copy, which holds only in-frame ones; the method was immunoSEQ multiplex PCR. This sample carries more than 20,000 clones, about nine tenths of them seen once, and the ten largest clones take around 0.71%. The sample consisted of CD4+ effector T cells (CD127+, CD25-, CD137-, CD154-) from PBMCs; culture status not recorded. These receptors all stem from a human donor in good health. Each CDR3 is given with its conserved first and last residue. The D gene is left open where the match is weak. Part of the rows lack a size; the others show once, few, many or a class for expanded clones.

CASSLNALAGGADTQYF	TGTGCCAGCAGCTTAAATGCCCTAGCGGGGGGAGCAGATACGCAGTATTTT	TRBD2	TRBV7-3	TRBJ2-3	.
CASSLPPKRSPLHF	TGTGCCAGCAGCCTCCCCCCAAAGCGTTCACCCCTCCACTTT	.	TRBV28	TRBJ1-6	.
CASSPPMRFSGANVLTF	TGTGCCAGCAGCCCCCCTATGCGGTTCTCTGGGGCCAACGTCCTGACTTTC	.	TRBV7-8	TRBJ2-6	.
CASSLNLAGYQETQYF	TGTGCCAGCAGTTTAAACCTAGCGGGGTATCAAGAGACCCAGTACTTC	TRBD2	TRBV28	TRBJ2-5	.
CASGQGISLGNEKLFF	TGTGCCAGCGGACAGGGGATATCTCTTGGTAATGAAAAACTGTTTTTT	TRBD1	TRBV2	TRBJ1-4	.
CASSLTRGSYNSPLHF	TGTGCCAGCAGCTTAACCCGGGGCTCCTATAATTCACCCCTCCACTTT	.	TRBV7-2	TRBJ1-6	.
CASSLVGRRGELFF	TGCGCCAGCAGCTTGGTCGGGCGAAGAGGGGAGCTGTTTTTT	.	TRBV5-1	TRBJ2-2	.
CAVRFRGDGAEQYF	TGTGCCGTCAGGTTCAGGGGGGACGGGGCCGAGCAGTACTTC	.	TRBV6-1	TRBJ2-7	.
CASSVGAGLTDTQYF	TGTGCCAGCAGCGTAGGGGCGGGGCTCACAGATACGCAGTATTTT	.	TRBV9	TRBJ2-3	.
CASSRAKMFPPEAFF	TGTGCCAGCAGCAGAGCGAAGATGTTTCCCCCTGAAGCTTTCTTT	.	TRBV21-1	TRBJ1-1	few
CASSEEGHYGYTF	TGTGCCAGCAGTGAGGAGGGGCACTATGGCTACACCTTC	.	TRBV2	TRBJ1-2	.
CAWSGPTGFFDTEAFF	TGTGCCTGGAGCGGACCGACGGGCTTTTTTGACACTGAAGCTTTCTTT	.	TRBV30	TRBJ1-1	.
CASRIRLSGSEAFF	TGTGCCAGCAGAATACGATTATCCGGTTCTGAAGCTTTCTTT	.	TRBV2	TRBJ1-1	.
CASSFTGGKMDGYTF	TGCGCCAGCAGCTTTACAGGGGGCAAGATGGATGGCTACACCTTC	TRBD1	TRBV5-1	TRBJ1-2	.
CASSPRGRQGRNTIYF	TGTGCCAGCAGCCCAAGGGGGCGGCAGGGCCGAAACACCATATATTTT	TRBD1	TRBV7-9	TRBJ1-3	.
CAWSNRGLGISGNTIYF	TGTGCCTGGAGTAACCGAGGACTGGGTATCTCTGGAAACACCATATATTTT	.	TRBV30	TRBJ1-3	once
CASSEGTVNQPQHF	TGTGCCAGCAGCGAAGGGACAGTTAATCAGCCCCAGCATTTT	TRBD1	TRBV11-2	TRBJ1-5	.
CASSSRTGGYNEQFF	TGTGCCAGCAGCTCTCGGACAGGGGGCTACAATGAGCAGTTCTTC	TRBD1	TRBV7-9	TRBJ2-1	.
CAISDNKDRVLGEQYF	TGTGCCATCAGTGATAATAAGGACAGGGTCTTGGGGGAGCAGTACTTC	TRBD1	TRBV10-3	TRBJ2-7	.
CASSSGQGAPHF	TGTGCCAGCAGCTCGGGACAGGGGGCGCCCCACTTT	TRBD1	TRBV6-5	TRBJ1-6	.
CASSTPGGPGHF	TGTGCCAGCAGCACACCAGGGGGCCCCGGGCATTTT	TRBD1	TRBV6-1	TRBJ1-5	.
CASSIDHWSGTGSSGANVLTF	TGTGCCAGTAGTATAGATCACTGGAGTGGGACAGGGAGTTCTGGGGCCAACGTCCTGACTTTC	TRBD1	TRBV19	TRBJ2-6	.
CASSLESGRVETQYF	TGTGCCAGCAGCTTGGAATCAGGTCGGGTAGAGACCCAGTACTTC	.	TRBV11-2	TRBJ2-5	few
CASSLEPLAAGELFF	TGTGCCAGCAGCTTGGAACCCTTGGCGGCTGGGGAGCTGTTTTTT	.	TRBV5-4	TRBJ2-2	.
CASSNGQGYYEQYF	TGCGCCAGCAGCAATGGACAGGGGTACTACGAGCAGTACTTC	TRBD1	TRBV5-1	TRBJ2-7	once
CASSRRDSNSPLHF	TGTGCCAGCTCACGACGGGACAGCAATTCACCCCTCCACTTT	TRBD1	TRBV18	TRBJ1-6	.
CASGLAPEGLTEAFF	TGTGCTAGTGGTTTGGCCCCGGAGGGACTGACTGAAGCTTTCTTT	.	TRBV12-5	TRBJ1-1	few
CASSSGLNEQFF	TGTGCCAGCAGCTCTGGACTAAACGAGCAGTTCTTC	.	TRBV11-2	TRBJ2-1	.
CASGISRANTEAFF	TGTGCCAGCGGTATTAGCAGGGCGAACACTGAAGCTTTCTTT	.	TRBV6-5	TRBJ1-1	.
CASENAQGRPQHF	TGTGCCAGCGAAAATGCCCAGGGCAGGCCCCAGCATTTT	.	TRBV6-1	TRBJ1-5	.
CASSVVRETQYF	TGTGCCAGCAGCGTCGTGAGGGAGACCCAGTACTTC	.	TRBV6-1	TRBJ2-5	.
CASSGGDGPGYTF	TGTGCCAGCAGTGGGGGGGATGGCCCTGGCTACACCTTC	.	TRBV2	TRBJ1-2	.
CASSLEGGIMEQFF	TGTGCCAGCAGCTTAGAAGGGGGGATTATGGAGCAGTTCTTC	.	TRBV11-3	TRBJ2-1	.
CASSVSGHGYTF	TGTGCCAGCAGCGTATCGGGCCATGGCTACACCTTC	.	TRBV7-9	TRBJ1-2	.
CASSAVRGETDTQYF	TGTGCCAGCAGTGCTGTCAGGGGGGAGACAGATACGCAGTATTTT	.	TRBV6-4	TRBJ2-3	.
CASTVTGTDTQYF	TGTGCCAGTACCGTGACAGGAACAGATACGCAGTATTTT	.	TRBV19	TRBJ2-3	.
CASSELLQGIADTQYF	TGTGCCAGCAGTGAACTATTACAGGGTATAGCAGATACGCAGTATTTT	.	TRBV25-1	TRBJ2-3	.
CASSLEYGGNYGYTF	TGTGCCAGCAGCTTAGAATACGGCGGAAACTATGGCTACACCTTC	.	TRBV11-1	TRBJ1-2	.
CSAQHQETQYF	TGCAGTGCCCAGCACCAAGAGACCCAGTACTTC	.	TRBV20-1	TRBJ2-5	few
CASNGTAGVEQYF	TGTGCCAGCAACGGGACGGCGGGGGTAGAGCAGTACTTC	TRBD2	TRBV9	TRBJ2-7	.